The 5 T cell receptor beta chains given below trace back to one sample, sequenced in a study of shared clonotypes between healthy human individuals. This table comes from immunoSEQ multiplex PCR, and its TCRdb copy is limited to in-frame clones, with some not included. The sample contains roughly 2 million clones, around 95% of which appear only once. Sequencing was carried out using naive CD4+ T cells sorted from blood. Subset noted: CD45RA+ positively selected. All receptors come from a man younger than 35 in good health.

The V and J genes are TRBV4-3 and TRBJ2-7; unclear D gene. The ends were cut back, 3 bases at V and 6 bases at J, with 15 bases in the middle. The germline CDR1 and CDR2 sequences are LGHNA and YSLEER. The CDR3 has 14 residues. CDR3 sequence: CASSQGPTVGEQYF. DNA of the CDR3: TGCGCCAGCAGCCAGGGTCCGACCGTCGGCGAGCAGTACTTC.

On this clone: The same CDR3 arises from other DNA sequences in this sample as well. The chain recombines TRBV7-2 with TRBJ2-5, with D possibly matching TRBD2 (6 bases). This CDR3 is built from 11 residues. Germline-derived CDR1 and CDR2 are SGHTA and FQGNSA. V lost 3 bases to trimming and J lost 9 bases, with 8 bases between them. CDR3 sequence reads: CASSLGGAQYF. CDR3 DNA: TGTGCCAGCAGCTTGGGCGGGGCCCAGTACTTC.

This clone was detected only once. The rearrangement uses TRBV7-9 and TRBJ1-2; 7 nucleotides agree with TRBD1. CDR3 length: 16 amino acids. Trimming took 4 bases from V and 3 from J; bases not matched to a gene: 11. CDR1 is SEHNR and CDR2 is FQNEAQ in the germline V gene (reference sequence). CDR3 residues: CASSSLTGTPYYGYTF. The CDR3 DNA reads as TGTGCCAGCAGCTCCTTGACAGGGACCCCCTACTATGGCTACACCTTC.

The rearrangement joins TRBV15 to TRBJ2-3; 11 bases line up with TRBD2. J was trimmed by 6 bases and V by 3 bases; bases with no gene match: 11. Germline V CDR1 and CDR2: LNHNV, YYDKDF (reference sequence). The CDR3 is 17 amino acids. CDR3 coding DNA: TGTGCCACCAGCAGCCCAGTGACTAGCGGGGCAGAGGATACGCAGTATTTT. Translated, it gives CATSSPVTSGAEDTQYF.

The rearrangement links TRBV7-9 to TRBJ2-7; the match to TRBD1 covers 8 bases. Germline V CDR1 and CDR2: SEHNR, FQNEAQ (reference sequence). V lost 1 base, J lost 3 bases, and 5 bases stayed unmatched. The CDR3 contains 15 residues. The CDR3 nucleotides read TGTGCCAGCAGCTTAGGGCTGGGGACAGGCTACGAGCAGTACTTC. It codes for CASSLGLGTGYEQYF.